This T cell receptor beta chain was retrieved from a study of T-cell reconstitution after alpha-beta-depleted transplantation in children (dated by TCRdb to the mid-2010s). Notes on the research overall: T-cell immune reconstitution after TCRalphabeta/CD19-depleted allogeneic hematopoietic cell transplantation in children was quantitatively tracked in the study by means of TCR repertoire profiling.

This clonotype appeared a few times. Its antigen is not yet known. No much larger clonotype is one base removed from it; base qualities were not supplied. V and J are truncated by 10 bases and 1 base respectively, leaving an intervening sequence of 14 bases. Based on the germline V gene, the CDR1 and CDR2 sequences are ENHRY and SYGVKD. The CDR3 has 14 amino acids, counting the end cysteine and phenylalanine. Only the CDR3 DNA is retained, 42 bases long and in frame from the first base. Library creation used PCR. The sample was run on an Illumina HiSeq 2500. TCR library preparation used molecular barcoding, with unique molecular identifiers applied to normalize quantification of the TCRbeta repertoire. In TCRdb, the public reads were trimmed at Q25 with fastp and aligned with MiXCR, with productive beta chains retained. A single entry per CDR3 protein holds the most common genes and DNA from its merged rows. This sample comprises roughly 200,000 distinct CDR3 sequences, roughly a tenth of them detected only once. About 6.2% of the sample goes to the ten largest clones.

This sequence uses TRBV10-3 and TRBJ1-5; TRBD1 is a possible D gene, resting on 6 matching bases. This sample comprised PBMCs from the stem cell graft donor, obtained from the stem cell graft. The sequence was collected from a human donor who donated a stem cell graft to a child with acute lymphoblastic leukemia. The CDR3 in this case is CATSEGVSNQPQHF. The DNA sequence is as follows: TGTGCCACATCGGAGGGGGTAAGCAATCAGCCCCAGCATTTT.